This T cell receptor beta chain was obtained from a study of T cells expressing NK-cell markers (dated by TCRdb to 2020 to 2021). For the wider study: TCR beta-chain repertoires were profiled in sorted CD3+CD56+NKG2C+, CD3+CD56+NKG2C- and CD3+CD56-NKG2C+ T-cell subsets from several donors. The study sequenced eight donors, all healthy volunteers chosen at random: three men and five women. Of the eight sequenced donors, seven were found to be HCMV-seropositive and one was found to be HCMV-seronegative. Libraries were sequenced as 2 x 150 bp reads on Illumina HiSeq 2000/2500, MiSeq or NextSeq. The study at large found these results: In six donors, the dominant CD3+CD56+NKG2C+ clonotypes were among the top 10 CD8+ clonotypes and accounted for about 1.0-8% of CD8+ T cells. Whether the expanded NKG2C-expressing T cell clones were specific for HCMV antigens remained unclear. Those dominant clonotypes were again the most abundant among CD3+CD56-NKG2C+ cells in a handful of donors, at about 28.3-65%.

For this clonotype: Its specific antigen is unknown.

CDR1 and CDR2, looked up from the germline V gene, are KGHDR and SFDVKD. Including cysteine and phenylalanine, the CDR3 has 16 amino acids. No DNA appears here. HCMV serostatus was determined by detecting HCMV-specific IgG in serum with a commercial ELISA kit. Peripheral blood mononuclear cells were isolated from blood by Ficoll density gradient centrifugation. TCRdb records Illumina HiSeq 2000 as the sequencer. TCR beta cDNA libraries were prepared using 5'RACE template switching, which introduced a universal primer site and unique molecular identifiers. cDNA synthesis was primed from the TCR beta constant segment, followed by two successive PCR amplification steps. Regarding the original processing steps: MIGEC was used to demultiplex reads and group reads by UMI, and MiTCR was used to assemble and quantify clonotypes. Only TCR cDNA sequences supported by at least two reads were kept to exclude erroneous sequences. The tcR package was used for downstream repertoire analysis, with clonotypes matched between fractions based on CDR3 nucleotide sequence plus V segment. Antigen specificity was annotated against VDJdb with VDJmatch, allowing one amino acid substitution in CDR3. TCRdb reprocessed the reads into one record per CDR3 protein sequence, lacking DNA. These V and J calls are TCRdb output, not the study's own analysis. The sample's clone listing holds tens of thousands of distinct CDR3 sequences. About 60% of the sample goes to the ten largest clones.

The rearranged segments are TRBV24-1 and TRBJ2-2; TCRdb names TRBD1, which stays unverified in the absence of DNA. This clonotype originated in a woman aged 18 to 75 in good health. Sequencing was performed on blood T cells: a sorted CD56 or NKG2C T cell subset, CD4+ or CD8+ T cells, or bulk PBMC T cells (not recorded which). The CDR3 protein sequence reads: CATSARGAGLTGELFF.